The 28 T cell receptor beta chains presented below share a single source sample, sequenced in a study of blood T cell repertoires in COVID-19. Assay: immunoSEQ multiplex PCR; the TCRdb copy retains only in-frame clones and omits some. Of about 15,000 clones in the sample, 80% to 90% are singletons; the top ten hold around 34%. The specimen sequenced was peripheral blood. The receptors derive from a human donor in a cohort sampled during active COVID-19.

V gene TRBV6-2 or TRBV6-3 combines with J gene TRBJ1-6; no definite D call. Per germline, CDR1 MNHEY and CDR2 SVGEGT. The germline V and J ends were trimmed by 2 bases and 7 bases, with 9 bases remaining between them. The CDR3 loop spans 14 amino acids. Here the CDR3 reads CASSYGSRNSPLHF. CDR3 DNA: TGTGCCAGCAGTTACGGGAGTAGAAATTCACCCCTCCACTTT.

The gene calls are TRBV28 and TRBJ2-7, with 7 bases lining up with TRBD2. The V gene's germline CDR1 is MDHEN and CDR2 SYDVKM. V lost 1 base, J lost 4 bases, and 7 bases stayed unmatched. The CDR3 spans 15 residues. The CDR3 DNA sequence: TGTGCCAGCAGTTTATCTCTAGCGGTACGGTACGAGCAGTACTTC. Its translation: CASSLSLAVRYEQYF.

The chain combines TRBV27 with TRBJ2-7, with 10 bases that match TRBD1. From germline, CDR1 is MNHEY and CDR2 SMNVEV (reference sequence). This CDR3 comprises 14 residues. V lost 6 bases and J lost 2; bases outside the gene matches: 4. In DNA form, the CDR3 reads TGTGCCAGCAGCACCGGGACAGGGGCCTACGAGCAGTACTTC. Protein: CASSTGTGAYEQYF.

V is TRBV11-2 and J is TRBJ2-1, with D unresolved. This CDR3 contains 12 residues. Per the germline V gene, CDR1 is SGHAT and CDR2 is FQNNGV. The ends were cut back, 5 bases at V and 5 bases at J, with 7 bases in the middle. CDR3 nucleotides: TGTGCCAGCAGCCACTTGAACAATGAGCAGTTCTTC. Its protein product is CASSHLNNEQFF.

This clone was recorded once. The chain is built from TRBV6-5 and TRBJ1-1; perhaps TRBD1 as D (6 bases). Trimming took 6 bases from V and 3 from J, leaving 14 bases between them. This CDR3 is built from 14 residues. Germline V gene sequence: CDR1 MNHEY, CDR2 SVGAGI. CDR3 nucleotide sequence: TGTGCCAGCAGCCGACGGGACAAACACACTGAAGCTTTCTTT. Protein product: CASSRRDKHTEAFF.

The rearrangement uses TRBV7-3 and TRBJ2-1; TRBD2 agrees at 7 bases. Germline values: CDR1 SGHTA, CDR2 FQGTGA. CDR3 length equals 13 residues. Trimming took 3 bases from V and 9 from J; bases not matched to a gene: 5. Here the CDR3 reads CASSLLGGSEQFF. The CDR3 region has the DNA TGTGCCAGCAGCTTGTTGGGCGGGAGTGAGCAGTTCTTC.

The rearrangement uses TRBV7-8 and TRBJ2-1; a possible D gene is TRBD1 (6 bases). There are 14 residues in the CDR3. Per the germline V gene, CDR1 is SGHVS and CDR2 is FQNEAQ. V was clipped by 1 base and J by 4 bases, with 8 bases between them. The CDR3, as DNA: TGTGCCAGCAGCTTAGGGACAGAGTACAATGAGCAGTTCTTC. It encodes CASSLGTEYNEQFF.

The chain carries TRBV7-9 and TRBJ1-1; tentatively, D is TRBD1 (5 bases). CDR1 SEHNR and CDR2 FQNEAQ come from the germline V gene (reference sequence). The CDR3 has 13 amino acids. Trimming cost V 2 bases and J 11 bases, with 15 bases left between them. For the CDR3, the DNA is TGTGCCAGCAGCTTATCCGGGGGGAGTAGGGCTTTCTTT. Translated: CASSLSGGSRAFF.

This clone has only one observation. The rearrangement joins TRBV18 to TRBJ1-2; TRBD1 matches 9 bases. After removal of 4 bases from V and 7 bases from J, the junction contained 1 base not matched to a gene. CDR3 length: 12 residues. In germline, CDR1 is KGHSH, CDR2 LQKENI. In DNA form, the CDR3 reads TGTGCCAGCTCACAGGACAGGGGTGGCTACACCTTC. Translated, it gives CASSQDRGGYTF.

The chain employs TRBV4-3 and TRBJ2-7, with 7 bases that match TRBD2. V was pared by 0 bases and J by 4 bases, with 6 bases of the junction left unmatched. CDR3 length: 15 amino acids. From germline, CDR1 is LGHNA and CDR2 YSLEER. Written as DNA, the CDR3 is TGCGCCAGCAGCCAAGAGACTAGCCGGGCGTACGAGCAGTACTTC. The encoded protein is CASSQETSRAYEQYF.

The V call is TRBV6-5, the J call TRBJ1-5; no reliable D call. Germline-derived CDR1 and CDR2 are MNHEY and SVGAGI. The V gene lost 8 bases and the J gene lost 5 bases, with 16 bases spanning the gap. This CDR3 has 14 amino acids. Here the CDR3 DNA reads TGTGCCAGCGGAGGCCCGAGGAGATATCAGCCCCAGCATTTT. This gives the protein CASGGPRRYQPQHF.

The chain has TRBV4-1 and TRBJ2-7; 7 bases agree with TRBD2. The CDR3 contains 14 residues. Germline lookup yields CDR1 MGHRA and CDR2 YSYEKL. The V and J ends lost 4 bases and 2 bases, in that order; junction bases with no gene match: 5. CDR3 nucleotide sequence: TGCGCCAGCAGCCCCCCGGGGGGACCCTACGAGCAGTACTTC. This codes for CASSPPGGPYEQYF.

This clone was seen only once. V gene TRBV5-6 combines with J gene TRBJ2-7, with D unclear. The CDR3 runs 13 residues. The V gene lost 0 bases and the J gene lost 0 bases, with 4 bases spanning the gap. Germline assignment: CDR1 SGHDT and CDR2 YYEEEE. The CDR3, as DNA: TGTGCCAGCAGCTTGGGGAGCTCCTACGAGCAGTACTTC. Translated, it gives CASSLGSSYEQYF. Full variable domain (remainder filled in from reference TRBV5-6 and TRBJ2-7): DAGVTQSPTHLIKTRGQQVTLRCSPKSGHDTVSWYQQALGQGPQFIFQYYEEEERQRGNFPDRFSGHQFPNYSSELNVNALLLGDSALYLCASSLGSSYEQYFGPGTRLTVT.

The gene calls are TRBV5-1 and TRBJ2-5; 7 positions match TRBD2. This CDR3 comprises 15 residues. The trim removed 0 bases at V and 5 bases at J, leaving 7 bases unmatched. Germline V gene data show CDR1 as SGHRS and CDR2 as YFSETQ. In nucleotides, the CDR3 is TGCGCCAGCAGCTTGGGTACTAGCGAGGCGGAGACCCAGTACTTC. Its protein is CASSLGTSEAETQYF.

The rearrangement links TRBV5-6 to TRBJ1-1; D not certain. The CDR3 is 13 amino acids. V dropped 0 bases and J dropped 11 bases, with 14 bases sitting between them. Per the germline V gene, CDR1 is SGHDT and CDR2 is YYEEEE. CDR3 sequence reads: CASSLGGSGEAFF. The CDR3 DNA reads TGTGCCAGCAGCTTGGGTGGGTCCGGGGAGGCTTTCTTT.

The CDR3 DNA reads TGTGCCACTAGGAAAGCCTTTGGGGAGACCCAGTACTTC. It translates to CATRKAFGETQYF. The J gene is TRBJ2-5, the V gene TRBV11-3; D unresolved. The germline CDR1 and CDR2 sequences are SGHNT and YENEEA. The CDR3 length is 13 residues. Trimming shortened V by 10 bases and J by 5 bases, and 17 bases separated the two germline ends.

V usage is TRBV29-1 and J usage is TRBJ1-1; D gene ambiguous. V dropped 7 bases and J dropped 1 base, with 16 bases sitting between them. The germline V gene has CDR1 SQVTM and CDR2 ANQGSEA. The CDR3 runs to 14 residues. The CDR3 DNA is TGCAGCGCCGGGGTTAAGGGTAAGAACACTGAAGCTTTCTTT. Its protein is CSAGVKGKNTEAFF.

The rearrangement uses TRBV6-2 or TRBV6-3 and TRBJ2-5; D uncertain. The CDR3 is made up of 14 amino acids. Germline CDR1 and CDR2: MNHEY and SVGEGT. Trimming stripped 6 bases from V and 0 bases from J, with 11 bases between. CDR3 bases: TGTGCCAGCAGCCTCTCGTTGTACCAAGAGACCCAGTACTTC. Translation gives CASSLSLYQETQYF.

The V call is TRBV7-8, the J call TRBJ1-1; D is unclear. CDR1 SGHVS and CDR2 FQNEAQ come from the germline V gene. Trimming removed 7 bases at V and 1 base at J, with 16 bases between. CDR3 length equals 15 residues. The CDR3 loop is CASNPWTHSNTEAFF. CDR3 DNA sequence: TGTGCCAGCAACCCCTGGACTCATTCGAACACTGAAGCTTTCTTT.

This clone has more than one count but fewer than ten. The chain has TRBV27 and TRBJ2-7, with D perhaps matching TRBD2 (5 bases). The CDR3 is 15 amino acids. V was trimmed by 7 bases and J by 2 bases, leaving 18 bases between them. The germline gives CDR1 MNHEY, CDR2 SMNVEV (reference sequence). The chain's CDR3 is CASTPLGSGAYEQYF. CDR3 coding DNA: TGTGCCAGCACCCCCCTAGGAAGCGGAGCCTACGAGCAGTACTTC.

The V gene is TRBV24-1, the J gene TRBJ2-7, with D tentatively TRBD1 (6 bases). The V end was cut by 3 bases, the J end by 3 bases, with 11 bases between. The CDR3 is made up of 14 amino acids. CDR1 is KGHDR and CDR2 is SFDVKD in the germline V gene. The CDR3 reads CATSDASTGYEQYF. The CDR3, as DNA: TGTGCCACCAGTGATGCTTCGACAGGCTACGAGCAGTACTTC.

This chain uses TRBV7-9 with TRBJ2-3, with 10 bases matching TRBD2. Germline lookup yields CDR1 SEHNR and CDR2 FQNEAQ (reference sequence). V shed 3 bases and J 2 bases; nucleotides not matched to a gene: 2. CDR3 length equals 15 residues. DNA of the CDR3: TGTGCCAGCAGCTTTCTAGCGGGGGACACAGATACGCAGTATTTT. Residues: CASSFLAGDTDTQYF. Complete variable domain (other parts from reference TRBV7-9 and TRBJ2-3): DTGVSQNPRHKITKRGQNVTFRCDPISEHNRLYWYRQTLGQGPEFLTYFQNEAQLEKSRLLSDRFSAERPKGSFSTLEIQRTEQGDSAMYLCASSFLAGDTDTQYFGPGTRLTVL.

This chain uses TRBV5-4 with TRBJ2-7, with TRBD2 identical over 12 bases. J was trimmed by 4 bases and V by 0 bases; bases with no gene match: 11. Germline V lookup: CDR1 SGHNT, CDR2 YYREEE (reference sequence). The CDR3 is 18 amino acids. CDR3 region: CASSLDGPSGGVLYEQYF. CDR3 nucleotides: TGTGCCAGCAGCTTGGATGGTCCTAGCGGGGGGGTTCTGTACGAGCAGTACTTC.

This clone was counted a few times. The V and J genes are TRBV7-9 and TRBJ2-1; TRBD2 matches at 11 bases. The CDR3 is 16 amino acids. Germline V CDR1 and CDR2: SEHNR, FQNEAQ (reference sequence). Trimming at V came to 5 bases and at J to 7 bases, leaving 10 bases not matched to a gene. CDR3 sequence (DNA): TGTGCCAGCAGCCCCCGACTAGCGGGAAAGGGTAATGAGCAGTTCTTC. It encodes CASSPRLAGKGNEQFF.

The chain combines TRBV18 with TRBJ2-3; maybe TRBD2 (5 bases). CDR1 is KGHSH and CDR2 is LQKENI in the germline V gene. V was pared by 3 bases and J by 1 base, with 11 bases between. CDR3 length: 15 residues. The CDR3 reads CASSPMEVGTDTQYF. CDR3 nucleotides: TGTGCCAGCTCACCGATGGAGGTGGGCACAGATACGCAGTATTTT.

The chain is built from TRBV21-1 and TRBJ1-2; the table gives TRBD1 as D, unverified against the DNA. TRBV21-1 corresponds to a pseudogene. This CDR3 contains 16 residues. CDR3 nucleotides: TGTGCCAGCAGCAAATTGGGACAGGGCGGAGGCTATGGCTACACCTTC. It specifies CASSKLGQGGGYGYTF.

J is TRBJ2-7 and V is TRBV7-2; TRBD2 matches 7 bases. Germline V gene sequence: CDR1 SGHTA, CDR2 FQGNSA. This CDR3 spans 17 amino acids. The trim removed 3 bases at V and 3 bases at J, leaving 14 bases unmatched. CDR3 nucleotides: TGTGCCAGCAGCTTCGCCTTAATGGGGGGGAATGGCTACGAGCAGTACTTC. It specifies CASSFALMGGNGYEQYF.

The chain carries TRBV5-4 and TRBJ2-5; D is unresolved. The CDR3 spans 13 residues. V was shortened by 7 bases and J by 3 bases, with 13 bases between the two germline ends. Germline-derived CDR1 and CDR2 are SGHNT and YYREEE (reference sequence). The CDR3 here is CASGWRPEETQYF. CDR3 bases: TGTGCCAGCGGTTGGCGGCCAGAAGAGACCCAGTACTTC.